This TCR beta chain was observed in a study of vaccination and CD4 T cells after COVID-19 (dated by TCRdb to the early 2020s). Concerning the study at large: Every convalescent patient had a positive nasal swab PCR test for SARS-CoV-2, with mild disease in eight to ten patients and severe disease in one. The time from the second vaccine dose to post-vaccine blood sampling had a median of roughly 70 days and ranged from about 12 to 241 days. For stimulating the cultures, overlapping spike peptide pools were used, derived from SARS-CoV-2 as well as from the common cold coronaviruses HCoV-NL63, HCoV-OC43 and HCoV-229E. Participants got two doses of the Pfizer-BioNTech BNT162b2 vaccine (n=8) or two doses of the Moderna mRNA-1273 vaccine (n=2). The spike-specific CD4+ TCR repertoire was compared before and after mRNA vaccination in nine to ten COVID-19 convalescent patients and a handful of infection-naive healthy vaccine recipients. Post-COVID blood samples from convalescent patients were collected a median of roughly 100 days after diagnosis, with a range of roughly 35 to 180 days. Six males and four females were included in the convalescent cohort, with two Hispanic individuals, seven Caucasians, two Asians and one multiracial person represented. Control cultures used a CEFX viral epitope pool as positive control, an HIV-1 Nef peptide pool as negative control, or no peptide. Study-level results and caveats: The number of convalescent patients in the study was relatively small, and the study did not examine early timepoints following natural infection. An increase in the median number of SARS-CoV-2-reactive clonotypes from some 20 after infection to a few dozen after vaccination was observed, but the change was not found to be significant. Nearly all vaccine-specific clones in convalescent patients (304 of 307) were mono-reactive for SARS-CoV-2 spike rather than cross-reactive with common cold coronaviruses. In convalescent patients, a median around 85% of post-vaccine SARS-CoV-2-reactive clones were detected only after vaccination, and vaccine-specific priming was suggested by this finding.

This specimen's treatment or condition label, per the study, means: roughly 10-day PBMC culture with coronavirus spike peptide pools or control peptides (ViraFEST assay). The ViraFEST assay, used in the study, expanded antigen-specific T cells with peptide pools and then identified the expanded clonotypes through TCR sequencing. The convalescent patients' positive SARS-CoV-2 PCR tests fell between March and December 2020, which was before the Alpha, Beta and Delta variants emerged in the United States. About 2 million PBMCs per well were cultured in IMDM with approximately 5.2% human AB serum and 9 to 10 IU/ml IL-2, plus 10 ug/ml peptide pools. Half of the culture medium was replaced with fresh IL-2-containing medium on days 3 and 7. After roughly 11 days of culture, CD4+ T cells were isolated by negative selection with the EasySep CD4+ T cell isolation kit. PBMCs were separated from whole blood using Ficoll-Paque Plus gradient centrifugation and then either used fresh or cryopreserved at -140C. Each culture condition was generally run in triplicate wells.

As concerns this clonotype: The clone's antigen remains unknown. Base-call qualities are not available, and no considerably larger clone is one nucleotide away.

Deletion took 5 bases off V and 5 bases off J, with a span of 9 bases between the germline ends. Counted from cysteine to phenylalanine, this CDR3 has 13 amino acids. The CDR3 DNA has 39 bases and is translated from base 1. CDR1 MNHEY and CDR2 SVGEGT are derived from the germline V gene. Library creation used PCR. At the Johns Hopkins FTIC core, DNA from the cultured CD4+ T cells underwent TCR sequencing with the Oncomine TCR Beta short-read assay. The QIAamp micro DNA kit was used to extract genomic DNA from the cultured CD4+ T cells. The Oncomine TCR Beta libraries from cultured CD4+ T cells were pooled using unique dual indexes and then sequenced on an Illumina iSeq 100. The authors processed their data as follows. Non-productive sequences were filtered out, and CDR3s that did not start with C, did not end with F or W, or were shorter than 7 amino acids were discarded. The MANAFEST web application was used to identify antigen-specific clonotypes by comparing peptide-stimulated wells against reference wells and other culture wells. For a clone to be called positive, the clone needed an FDR below 0.05, an odds ratio above 5, and a productive frequency above 0.1% in at least two of three replicate wells. A clonotype was classed as cross-reactive if the clonotype showed significant expansion both in SARS-CoV-2 spike wells and in at least one common cold coronavirus spike condition. Using R version 3.6.1, CDR3 homology was evaluated through Levenshtein distances (stringdist) along with unrooted phylogenetic trees (ape). TCRdb ran its own pipeline on the public reads, namely fastp trimming at Q25 and MiXCR clone calling, and kept in-frame beta chains. Under each unique CDR3 protein, matching rows form one entry showing the most common genes and DNA. What appears here as the V and J calls and clone size reflects TCRdb's work, not the paper's. Counted in this sample were some 22,000 distinct CDR3 sequences; 45% to 65% of them appeared once. The top ten hold around 2.7% of the sample.

The V gene is TRBV6-2 or TRBV6-3 and the J gene is TRBJ2-2; a tentative D call is TRBD1 (6 bases match). The TCR comes from a human donor who had recovered from COVID-19. What was sequenced was CD4+ T cells from blood, cultured in vitro. The nucleotide sequence is TGTGCCAGCAGTCGTACAGGGACCGGGGAGCTGTTTTTT. Translated, it gives CASSRTGTGELFF.